The rows below give T cell receptor beta chains drawn from one sample of a study of beta chain features in type 1 diabetes. Sequenced by immunoSEQ multiplex PCR; TCRdb stores in-frame clones only, minus some. The table shows 350,000 to 450,000 clones, with roughly 16% occurring only once. Sequencing input: naive CD4+ T cells from blood. These TCRs come from a young woman in good health. Each CDR3 is given with its conserved first and last residue. A D gene is named only where the DNA matches it firmly. Clone size is given for some rows only: seen once, a few or many times, or a class if the clone is expanded.

TRBD2	TRBV30	TRBJ2-3	few	CAWSQDPGLDVDTQYF	TGTGCCTGGAGTCAAGACCCGGGACTAGATGTAGATACGCAGTATTTT
TRBD2	TRBV30	TRBJ2-7	NA	CAWRPRGRGQYF	TGTGCCTGGAGACCTCGCGGGAGGGGGCAGTACTTC
TRBD2	TRBV5-1	TRBJ2-1	NA	CASSALAGGFHNEQFF	TGCGCCAGCAGCGCACTAGCGGGAGGGTTCCACAATGAGCAGTTCTTC
TRBD1	TRBV4-2	TRBJ2-7	NA	CASSQDLTGGLSTDYEQYF	TGTGCCAGCAGCCAAGATTTGACAGGGGGACTATCAACCGACTACGAGCAGTACTTC
TRBD1	TRBV18	TRBJ1-1	NA	CASSPSGQGVSEAFF	TGTGCCAGCTCACCAAGCGGACAGGGGGTATCTGAAGCTTTCTTT
NA	TRBV29-1	TRBJ1-3	few	CSVSNSGNTIYF	TGCAGCGTTAGCAACTCTGGAAACACCATATATTTT
NA	TRBV6-5	TRBJ2-1	NA	CASSYRGIGSDEQFF	TGTGCCAGCAGTTATAGAGGGATCGGTTCGGATGAGCAGTTCTTC
NA	TRBV9	TRBJ2-3	few	CASSVGSLGADTQYF	TGTGCCAGCAGCGTAGGTTCCCTAGGCGCAGATACGCAGTATTTT
NA	TRBV12-5	TRBJ1-2	NA	CASGLPPEGYTF	TGTGCTAGTGGTTTGCCCCCCGAGGGCTACACCTTC
TRBD1	TRBV7-9	TRBJ2-1	few	CASSTTGGSEQFF	TGTGCCAGCAGTACCACAGGGGGCAGTGAGCAGTTCTTC
NA	TRBV7-9	TRBJ2-1	few	CASSLGLGQGSNEQFF	TGTGCCAGCAGCTTAGGCCTTGGTCAGGGGTCAAATGAGCAGTTCTTC
NA	TRBV13	TRBJ1-2	NA	CASSFRQNGYTF	TGTGCCAGCAGCTTCCGACAGAACGGCTACACCTTC
NA	TRBV30	TRBJ1-5	NA	CAWSREDNQPQHF	TGTGCCTGGAGTAGGGAGGACAATCAGCCCCAGCATTTT
NA	TRBV30	TRBJ1-2	few	CAWSRQVDIGYTF	TGTGCCTGGAGTAGACAGGTGGACATCGGCTACACCTTC
NA	TRBV7-9	TRBJ2-7	NA	CASSSFSYEQYF	TGTGCCAGCAGCTCCTTTTCCTACGAGCAGTACTTC
NA	TRBV28	TRBJ2-2	few	CASSLDMNTGELFF	TGTGCCAGCAGTTTAGACATGAACACCGGGGAGCTGTTTTTT
NA	TRBV4-1	TRBJ1-5	few	CASSPQGRSNQPQHF	TGCGCCAGCAGCCCACAGGGTCGAAGCAATCAGCCCCAGCATTTT
TRBD1	TRBV2	TRBJ2-7	few	CASSDSTGGDEQYF	TGTGCCAGCAGTGACAGCACAGGGGGCGACGAGCAGTACTTC
NA	TRBV4-1	TRBJ1-2	once	CASSLPGTKRGYTF	TGCGCCAGCAGCCTCCCCGGGACAAAGCGTGGCTACACCTTC
NA	TRBV30	TRBJ1-1	few	CAIPSRVGNTEAFF	TGTGCCATACCCTCCAGGGTCGGGAACACTGAAGCTTTCTTT
TRBD1	TRBV18	TRBJ1-1	few	CASFTGDTEAFF	TGTGCCAGCTTCACAGGGGACACTGAAGCTTTCTTT
TRBD1	TRBV7-9	TRBJ1-1	NA	CASSNRQGNTEAFF	TGTGCCAGCAGCAATCGACAGGGGAACACTGAAGCTTTCTTT
NA	TRBV10-3	TRBJ2-7	few	CATRQYEQYF	TGTGCCACAAGACAGTACGAGCAGTACTTC
TRBD2	TRBV10-2	TRBJ2-7	few	CASQLAGGSGEQYF	TGCGCCAGCCAGCTAGCGGGAGGGTCCGGAGAGCAGTACTTC
TRBD2	TRBV18	TRBJ2-1	NA	CASSPQREGYNEQFF	TGTGCCAGCTCACCACAGCGGGAGGGCTACAATGAGCAGTTCTTC
NA	TRBV6-1	TRBJ2-5	NA	CASSRQYQETQYF	TGTGCCAGCAGTCGACAGTACCAAGAGACCCAGTACTTC
NA	TRBV15	TRBJ1-4	NA	CATSRDHIQTTGRATNEKLFF	TGTGCCACCAGCAGAGATCATATCCAGACTACAGGGAGGGCAACTAATGAAAAACTGTTTTTT
TRBD2	TRBV6-5	TRBJ2-2	NA	CASRRLAGPGELFF	TGTGCCAGCAGGAGACTAGCGGGACCCGGGGAGCTGTTTTTT
TRBD1	TRBV30	TRBJ1-5	NA	CAWRSGTGGNQPQHF	TGTGCCTGGAGATCCGGGACAGGGGGCAATCAGCCCCAGCATTTT
TRBD2	TRBV7-3	TRBJ2-1	few	CASSLYLAGGSEQFF	TGTGCCAGCAGCTTATATCTAGCGGGAGGTAGTGAGCAGTTCTTC
NA	TRBV7-9	TRBJ1-2	NA	CASSLVLGRYGYTF	TGTGCCAGCAGCTTAGTTCTGGGGCGGTATGGCTACACCTTC